This T cell receptor beta chain was obtained from a study of T cell responses to AZD1222 COVID-19 vaccine. On this clone itself: Its antigen is unidentified.

The CDR3 covers 13 residues. V was clipped by 2 bases and J by 2 bases, with 4 bases between them. Germline CDR1 MNHEY, CDR2 SMNVEV (reference sequence). Overall study results and limits: The donor cohort was predominantly white British with a female majority, and clonal diversity may have been underestimated. Spike-specific TCR breadth and depth were elevated following two AZD1222 doses.

TCRdb's copy holds only in-frame clones and misses some; the assay was immunoSEQ multiplex PCR. Of 120,000 to 150,000 clones in the sample, around nine tenths are singletons; the top ten hold about 5.3%. The chain links TRBV27 to TRBJ2-1; D gene uncertain. This clonotype was obtained from an adult in good health. Sequencing used peripheral blood, obtained on day 0 of AZD1222 vaccination. Here the CDR3 reads CASSLGAYNEQFF. CDR3 DNA sequence: TGTGCCAGCAGTTTAGGGGCCTACAATGAGCAGTTCTTC.